Listed here are 32 T cell receptor beta chains from one sample, sequenced in a study of response to subunit inactivated influenza vaccine. TCRdb redid the calling of the RT-PCR reads with MiXCR, one entry per CDR3 protein. The table records about 480,000 distinct CDR3 sequences, about 25% of them present only once. The sample consisted of CD4+ T cells sorted from PBMCs, taken roughly 5 days after vaccination. The receptors were sampled from a man over 45 who received an inactivated influenza vaccine.

The V call is TRBV7-2, the J call TRBJ2-7; D is unresolved. V shed 7 bases and J shed 8 bases, with 12 bases lying between them. Looked up from germline, CDR1 is SGHTA and CDR2 is FQGNSA. The CDR3 is made up of 11 amino acids. CDR3 DNA: TGTGCCAGCATCCAAGCTGTTAAGCAGTACTTC. Translation gives CASIQAVKQYF.

This clonotype was picked up one time. The chain employs TRBV4-1 and TRBJ2-3, with D uncertain. This CDR3 has 14 residues. Trimming left V 2 bases short and J 4 bases short, with 10 bases between. The germline V gene has CDR1 MGHRA and CDR2 YSYEKL. CDR3 sequence: CASSQLGIPDTQYF. DNA for the CDR3: TGCGCCAGCAGCCAATTGGGGATCCCAGATACGCAGTATTTT.

This clonotype was found a few times. V usage is TRBV6-1 and J usage is TRBJ2-6; no clear D. CDR1 MNHNS and CDR2 SASEGT come from the germline V gene. The CDR3 sequence is 13 residues long. V lost 6 bases to trimming and J lost 2 bases, with 5 bases between them. The CDR3 nucleotides are TGTGCCAGCAGGGGGACTGGGGCCAACGTCCTGACTTTC. Residues: CASRGTGANVLTF.

The J gene is TRBJ2-7, the V gene TRBV12-3 or TRBV12-4; tentative D call: TRBD1 (5 bases). The CDR3 spans 15 residues. With 5 bases removed from V and 0 bases from J, the gap between germline ends came to 14 bases. CDR3 nucleotide sequence: TGTGCCAGCAGTCCTGGCGGACACAGCTCCTACGAGCAGTACTTC. This translates into CASSPGGHSSYEQYF.

A few counts support this clonotype. The chain joins TRBV11-3 to TRBJ2-2, with 7 bases that match TRBD1. The V and J ends lost 6 bases and 1 base, in that order; junction bases with no gene match: 5. The CDR3 runs 15 residues. Germline CDR1 is SGHNT and CDR2 is YENEEA. The CDR3, as DNA: TGTGCCAGCAGGTCCGGGACAGTGAACACCGGGGAGCTGTTTTTT. This codes for CASRSGTVNTGELFF. Together with reference TRBV11-3 and TRBJ2-2, the CDR3 gives the full variable domain: EAGVVQSPRYKIIEKKQPVAFWCNPISGHNTLYWYLQNLGQGPELLIRYENEEAVDDSQLPKDRFSAERLKGVDSTLKIQPAELGDSAVYLCASRSGTVNTGELFFGEGSRLTVL.

The chain couples TRBV7-9 to TRBJ2-3; no reliable D call. V lost 3 bases to trimming and J lost 4 bases, with 5 bases between them. The CDR3 totals 12 residues. Germline V gene sequence: CDR1 SEHNR, CDR2 FQNEAQ (reference sequence). The CDR3 DNA sequence: TGTGCCAGCAGCTTTGGACCAGATACGCAGTATTTT. Translation: CASSFGPDTQYF.

The chain couples TRBV21-1 to TRBJ2-7; the listed D gene, TRBD1, was not tested against the DNA. TRBV21-1 is a documented pseudogene. CDR3 length equals 15 residues. The CDR3 is CASSKEVVRGMWQYF. DNA for the CDR3: TGTGCCAGCAGCAAAGAGGTAGTGAGGGGGATGTGGCAGTACTTC.

The gene calls are TRBV11-2 and TRBJ2-5, with D perhaps TRBD2 (7 bases). In germline, CDR1 is SGHAT, CDR2 FQNNGV. The CDR3 consists of 19 residues. V was cut by 5 bases and J by 1 base, with 26 bases left in between. DNA for the CDR3: TGTGCCAGCAGCCGTACGATTATGGGGGGAGGGGGACCCCAAGAGACCCAGTACTTC. Its translation is CASSRTIMGGGGPQETQYF. The whole variable domain, remainder taken from reference TRBV11-2 and TRBJ2-5, is EAGVAQSPRYKIIEKRQSVAFWCNPISGHATLYWYQQILGQGPKLLIQFQNNGVVDDSQLPKDRFSAERLKGVDSTLKIQPAKLEDSAVYLCASSRTIMGGGGPQETQYFGPGTRLLVL.

The gene calls are TRBV6-1 and TRBJ1-6; 10 bases match TRBD1. CDR1 is MNHNS and CDR2 is SASEGT in the germline V gene. With V trimmed by 6 bases and J by 7 bases, 3 bases remained unmatched. This CDR3 is 14 amino acids long. For the CDR3, the DNA is TGTGCCAGCAGAAGGACAGGGGGGAATTCACCCCTCCACTTT. The encoded protein is CASRRTGGNSPLHF.

In this sample, this clonotype turned up many times. This chain joins TRBV4-1 and TRBJ1-2, with D perhaps matching TRBD1 (6 bases). V lost 3 bases and J 8 bases, leaving 25 bases between the germline ends. The CDR3 is 17 residues long. Germline V lookup: CDR1 MGHRA, CDR2 YSYEKL. The DNA of the CDR3 is TGCGCCAGCAGCCAGCTACTCCAGGGGAGGGGTGGGGAAGGCTACACCTTC. Protein: CASSQLLQGRGGEGYTF.

This clonotype was observed a handful of times. The chain links TRBV6-1 to TRBJ2-2, with D tentatively TRBD1 (6 bases). The germline CDR1 and CDR2 sequences are MNHNS and SASEGT. CDR3 length: 14 residues. Deletions cut 4 bases from V and 6 bases from J, with 12 bases between. The CDR3 DNA sequence: TGTGCCAGCAGTGGGGCCAGGGGAGCCGGGGAGCTGTTTTTT. Amino acids: CASSGARGAGELFF.

The chain employs TRBV3-1 and TRBJ1-2; 7 bases agree with TRBD1. J lost 9 bases, V lost 2 bases, and 9 bases had no gene match. CDR1 is LGHDT, CDR2 YNNKEL, per germline (reference sequence). The CDR3 extends over 14 amino acids. The CDR3 sequence: CASSQSDTGVRYTF. The CDR3 DNA is TGTGCCAGCAGCCAATCGGATACAGGGGTGCGCTACACCTTC.

This clonotype has only a few counts. The CDR3 DNA reads TGCAGTGCTAGGGGAGATCCCCTAACGTATCAAGAGACCCAGTACTTC. Its translation is CSARGDPLTYQETQYF. The chain has TRBV20-1 and TRBJ2-5, with D tentatively TRBD2 (5 bases). V dropped 3 bases and J dropped 2 bases, with 19 bases sitting between them. CDR3 length equals 16 residues. CDR1 is DFQATT and CDR2 is SNEGSKA in the germline V gene (reference sequence).

The chain uses TRBV7-8 and TRBJ1-2, with D possibly TRBD1 on 6 matching bases. CDR3 length: 13 amino acids. Germline CDR1 SGHVS, CDR2 FQNEAQ. Trimming removed 9 bases at V and 4 bases at J, with 15 bases between. The CDR3 region has the DNA TGTGCCAGTCAGGGGAGAGGTTCCTATGGCTACACCTTC. Its protein is CASQGRGSYGYTF.

The V gene is TRBV2, the J gene TRBJ1-3; unclear D gene. The CDR3 has 13 amino acids. Germline V gene lookup returns CDR1 SNHLY and CDR2 FYNNEI. Trimming removed 6 bases from V and 4 bases from J, with 10 bases in between. CDR3 sequence reads: CASSGLSGNTIYF. Here the CDR3 DNA reads TGTGCCAGCAGCGGACTGAGCGGAAACACCATATATTTT.

This clonotype was detected only a few times. The V call is TRBV7-9, the J call TRBJ1-3, with D hard to call. V was trimmed by 2 bases and J by 4 bases, leaving 9 bases between them. Germline CDR1 is SEHNR and CDR2 is FQNEAQ (reference sequence). The CDR3 spans 14 residues. CDR3: CASSLMGIGNTIYF. The DNA of the CDR3 is TGTGCCAGCAGCTTAATGGGTATCGGAAACACCATATATTTT.

On this clonotype itself: Sequence at one end of the junction differs from germline and may be a read error. This rearrangement joins TRBV2 to TRBJ2-1, with D uncertain. Germline V gene data show CDR1 as SNHLY and CDR2 as FYNNEI. The length of the CDR3 is 17 residues. The CDR3 DNA follows: TGTGCCTGCAGTCCCACCCTCCTTACGAAAACCTACAATGAGCAGTTCTTC. This codes for CACSPTLLTKTYNEQFF.

The chain couples TRBV5-6 to TRBJ1-1; D uncertain. Germline V gives CDR1 SGHDT, CDR2 YYEEEE. CDR3 length: 15 amino acids. With 0 bases removed from V and 0 bases from J, the gap between germline ends came to 9 bases. CDR3 bases: TGTGCCAGCAGCTTGGGATTAGGTTTGAACACTGAAGCTTTCTTT. Amino acid sequence: CASSLGLGLNTEAFF.

This chain joins TRBV12-3 or TRBV12-4 and TRBJ1-5, with D perhaps matching TRBD1 (6 bases). Between the trimmed V and J ends, which lost 3 bases and 5 bases, there was a span of 11 bases. The CDR3 consists of 14 residues. The chain's CDR3 is CASSFAGGHQPQHF. The CDR3 DNA reads TGTGCCAGCAGTTTTGCTGGGGGCCATCAGCCCCAGCATTTT.

The J gene is TRBJ1-1, the V gene TRBV12-3 or TRBV12-4; 7 bases agree with TRBD1. This CDR3 is built from 14 residues. The V segment lost 5 bases and the J segment 5 bases; nucleotides outside the gene matches: 8. CDR3 bases: TGTGCCAGCAGTCCAAACAGGGGCGGGACTGAAGCTTTCTTT. Amino acids: CASSPNRGGTEAFF.

V is TRBV29-1 and J is TRBJ2-5, with D tentatively TRBD2 (5 bases). The CDR3 consists of 14 residues. Trimming took off 5 bases at V and 2 bases at J, with 15 bases between the two ends. Germline CDR1 SQVTM, CDR2 ANQGSEA. In nucleotides, the CDR3 is TGCAGCGTTAGAGGGATGATCGGTCAAGAGACCCAGTACTTC. Its translation is CSVRGMIGQETQYF.

The chain uses TRBV18 and TRBJ1-5, with 9 bases matching TRBD1. V was clipped by 5 bases and J by 1 base; unmatched bases: 3. This CDR3 spans 15 amino acids. The V gene's germline CDR1 is KGHSH and CDR2 LQKENI. The CDR3 bases are TGTGCCAGCTCAGGGGACAGGGCAAGCAATCAGCCCCAGCATTTT. Residues: CASSGDRASNQPQHF.

The CDR3: CASSQETGPGGELFF. CDR3 bases: TGCGCCAGCAGCCAGGAGACAGGGCCTGGCGGGGAGCTGTTTTTT. The V gene is TRBV4-3, the J gene TRBJ2-2; 7 bases are a match to TRBD1. CDR3 length: 15 amino acids. The ends lost 3 bases at V and 7 bases at J; junction bases unmatched: 8. Germline loops: CDR1 LGHNA, CDR2 YSLEER.

A few counts support this clonotype. The gene calls are TRBV6-2 or TRBV6-3 and TRBJ2-3; weak D call: TRBD2 (5 bases). The CDR3 has 14 amino acids. Germline CDR1 is MNHEY and CDR2 is SVGEGT. V lost 2 bases and J 5 bases, leaving 11 bases between the germline ends. This CDR3 is CASSYTLEVDTQYF. The CDR3 bases are TGTGCCAGCAGTTACACCCTGGAGGTAGATACGCAGTATTTT.

The chain combines TRBV29-1 with TRBJ2-7, with 7 positions matching TRBD2. Germline CDR1 and CDR2: SQVTM and ANQGSEA. Unmatched junction bases numbered 9, after V lost 7 bases and J lost 3 bases. CDR3 size: 13 residues. The CDR3 bases are TGCAGCGCGAGGGGAGGGGAAATCTACGAGCAGTACTTC. Translating it yields CSARGGEIYEQYF.

This chain connects TRBV7-8 to TRBJ2-7, with D hard to call. CDR1 is SGHVS, CDR2 FQNEAQ, per germline. The CDR3 length is 14 residues. The V and J ends lost 4 bases and 0 bases respectively, with 10 bases between them. The CDR3 loop reads CASSSRSSSYEQYF. For the CDR3, the DNA is TGTGCCAGCAGCTCCCGCAGTAGCTCCTACGAGCAGTACTTC. Filled out from reference TRBV7-8 and TRBJ2-7, the complete variable domain reads GAGVSQSPRYKVAKRGQDVALRCDPISGHVSLFWYQQALGQGPEFLTYFQNEAQLDKSGLPSDRFFAERPEGSVSTLKIQRTQQEDSAVYLCASSSRSSSYEQYFGPGTRLTVT.

The chain is built from TRBV5-5 and TRBJ2-1, with D perhaps TRBD2 (6 bases). V lost 2 bases to trimming and J lost 9 bases, with 15 bases between them. CDR1 and CDR2 (germline): SGHKS, YYEKEE (reference sequence). This CDR3 contains 14 residues. The CDR3 reads CASSLDIGRGEQFF. In DNA form, the CDR3 reads TGTGCCAGCAGCTTAGACATAGGGCGGGGTGAGCAGTTCTTC. The variable domain in full, completed from reference TRBV5-5 and TRBJ2-1, reads DAGVTQSPTHLIKTRGQQVTLRCSPISGHKSVSWYQQVLGQGPQFIFQYYEKEERGRGNFPDRFSARQFPNYSSELNVNALLLGDSALYLCASSLDIGRGEQFFGPGTRLTVL.

The chain recombines TRBV27 with TRBJ2-6; 7 bases map to TRBD1. Germline V gene data show CDR1 as MNHEY and CDR2 as SMNVEV (reference sequence). V lost 5 bases, J lost 0 bases, and 7 bases stayed unmatched. The length of the CDR3 is 17 residues. In DNA, the CDR3 is TGTGCCAGCAGTCCGGGACAGCTTCTCTCTGGGGCCAACGTCCTGACTTTC. Amino acids: CASSPGQLLSGANVLTF.

This clonotype occurred a few times. Its ends do not fully match the called genes, so a read error is possible. The chain employs TRBV29-1 and TRBJ2-3; TRBD1 matches at 7 bases. This CDR3 region has 14 residues. Germline lookup yields CDR1 SQVTM and CDR2 ANQGSEA. DNA for the CDR3: TGCAGCGTTGATCGGGACAGCAGCACGGATACGCAGTATTTT. Its translation is CSVDRDSSTDTQYF.

The J gene is TRBJ2-5, the V gene TRBV10-3, with 7 bases lining up with TRBD2. Per germline, CDR1 ENHRY and CDR2 SYGVKD. J lost 1 base, V lost 10 bases, and 6 bases had no gene match. The CDR3 consists of 13 residues. The CDR3 coding sequence is TGTGCCACCAGGCCGGGGGGCCAAGAGACCCAGTACTTC. Protein sequence: CATRPGGQETQYF.

This sequence joins TRBV11-1 and TRBJ2-3; 12 bases agree with TRBD2. The ends lost 5 bases at V and 6 bases at J; junction bases unmatched: 6. Per germline, CDR1 SGHAT and CDR2 FQDESV (reference sequence). This CDR3 region has 15 residues. CDR3 amino acids: CASSLRLAGVDTQYF. The CDR3, as DNA: TGTGCCAGCAGCCTCCGACTAGCGGGAGTTGATACGCAGTATTTT.

This clonotype has a count of ten or more. V is TRBV19 and J is TRBJ1-5, with a tentative D call TRBD1 (5 bases). Germline V gene data show CDR1 as LNHDA and CDR2 as SQIVND (reference sequence). The CDR3 length is 16 residues. The V end lost 7 bases, the J end lost 0 bases, and 16 bases lay between the germline ends. In nucleotides, the CDR3 is TGTGCCAGTACCTCTGGTGAGGGGAATAGCAATCAGCCCCAGCATTTT. It is translated as CASTSGEGNSNQPQHF.